This T cell receptor beta chain was sequenced during a study of T-cell memory formation after mild COVID-19. General observations from the study: A subset of responding clones appeared in pre-infection memory, suggesting cross-reactive memory joined. CD4+ bias marked clones expanding day 15 to 37, unlike balanced contracting clones.

On this clonotype: No antigen is known for it.

A 5'RACE reaction primed in the constant segment made cDNA libraries of TCR alpha and TCR beta, and these carried sample barcodes and UMIs. TCRdb re-called the 5' RACE reads with MiXCR, one entry per CDR3 protein. The data contain more than 450,000 distinct CDR3 sequences, roughly 18% of them singletons. The clonotype originates from an adult woman who had mild COVID-19 (a few samples of this study predate the infection). Cell type and time point are not known. The sequenced sample was PBMCs or a T cell subset sorted from them (not recorded which).

CDR3 sequence reads: CASRREGGPNEKLFF. DNA for the CDR3: TGTGCCAGCAGAAGGGAGGGTGGGCCTAATGAAAAACTGTTTTTT. The chain carries TRBV12-3 or TRBV12-4 and TRBJ1-4; D gene uncertain. The germline V and J ends were trimmed by 6 bases and 3 bases, with 14 bases remaining between them. There are 15 residues in the CDR3.